One and the same sample provided the 5 T cell receptor beta chains below, sequenced in a study of Tregs in tolerant kidney transplant recipients. Profiling relied on immunoSEQ multiplex PCR, and the TCRdb table lists in-frame clones only, not all of them. This sample has over 85,000 clones, with over 85% found just once. Material: CD4+ T cells from blood, obtained before the transplant. Every receptor here comes from a human donor who received a combined kidney and bone marrow transplant.

The chain links TRBV7-6 to TRBJ2-5; 12 bases line up with TRBD2. The CDR3 runs to 18 residues. Germline V lookup: CDR1 SGHVS, CDR2 FNYEAQ. V gave up 3 bases and J gave up 2 bases; unmatched junction bases: 10. CDR3 residues: CASSFVPPTSGGQETQYF. CDR3 nucleotide sequence: TGTGCCAGCAGCTTTGTTCCGCCAACTAGCGGGGGGCAAGAGACCCAGTACTTC.

V usage is TRBV30 and J usage is TRBJ2-5; D perhaps matches TRBD1 (6 bases). The CDR3 spans 14 residues. Trimming left V 0 bases short and J 4 bases short, with 12 bases between. In germline, CDR1 is GTSNPN, CDR2 SVGIG (reference sequence). CDR3 in amino acids: CAWSVQGFTETQYF. CDR3 DNA: TGTGCCTGGAGTGTACAGGGCTTTACAGAGACCCAGTACTTC.

The chain is built from TRBV18 and TRBJ2-7; 11 bases map to TRBD2. This CDR3 is 16 amino acids long. Germline V lookup: CDR1 KGHSH, CDR2 LQKENI. V lost 6 bases, J lost 6 bases, and 13 bases stayed unmatched. The CDR3 DNA reads as TGTGCCAGCTCGCCTGATATAGCGGGAGGGCGGGGCGAGCAGTACTTC. It codes for CASSPDIAGGRGEQYF. The variable domain in full, completed from reference TRBV18 and TRBJ2-7, reads NAGVMQNPRHLVRRRGQEARLRCSPMKGHSHVYWYRQLPEEGLKFMVYLQKENIIDESGMPKERFSAEFPKEGPSILRIQQVVRGDSAAYFCASSPDIAGGRGEQYFGPGTRLTVT.

The chain has TRBV7-2 and TRBJ2-5; TRBD2 aligns across 14 bases. CDR1 is SGHTA and CDR2 is FQGNSA in the germline V gene. The V gene end was trimmed by 1 base and the J gene end by 5 bases; junction bases not matched to a gene: 6. The CDR3 covers 17 residues. Here the CDR3 DNA reads TGTGCCAGCAGCTTAGGACTAGCGGGAGGGCCTGGGGAGACCCAGTACTTC. Amino acid sequence: CASSLGLAGGPGETQYF.

V and J are TRBV30 and TRBJ1-6; D is ambiguous. From germline, CDR1 is GTSNPN and CDR2 SVGIG (reference sequence). This CDR3 is 10 amino acids long. Trimming removed 1 base at V and 16 bases at J, with 8 bases between. The CDR3 DNA reads TGTGCCTGGAGTGAGAGAAAACTCCACTTT. Translating gives CAWSERKLHF. Complete variable domain (other parts from reference TRBV30 and TRBJ1-6): SQTIHQWPATLVQPVGSPLSLECTVEGTSNPNLYWYRQAAGRGLQLLFYSVGIGQISSEVPQNLSASRPQDRQFILSSKKLLLSDSGFYLCAWSERKLHFGNGTRLTVT.